The 27 T cell receptor beta chains below were found in one sample sequenced in a study of blood T cell repertoires in COVID-19. Method: immunoSEQ multiplex PCR; TCRdb's copy keeps in-frame clones and lacks some. Of under 300,000 clones in the sample, around nine tenths were seen once. Sequenced material: PBMCs or T cells enriched from blood (not recorded which). These receptors all come from a woman aged 18 to 35 who had recovered from COVID-19.

The rearrangement uses TRBV5-1 and TRBJ1-5; D is possibly TRBD1 (5 bases). CDR1 and CDR2 from the germline V gene are SGHRS and YFSETQ. The germline V and J ends were trimmed by 0 bases and 5 bases, with 12 bases remaining between them. The CDR3 spans 15 residues. The CDR3 DNA is TGCGCCAGCAGCTTGGAGGGGTCGATTTATCAGCCCCAGCATTTT. It specifies CASSLEGSIYQPQHF.

V gene TRBV28 combines with J gene TRBJ2-3; 9 bases fit TRBD2. Germline lookup yields CDR1 MDHEN and CDR2 SYDVKM. With V trimmed by 2 bases and J by 4 bases, 4 bases remained unmatched. The CDR3 runs 15 residues. Here the CDR3 reads CASSLAGGLSDTQYF. In DNA form, the CDR3 reads TGTGCCAGCAGTTTAGCGGGAGGGCTATCAGATACGCAGTATTTT.

The rearrangement joins TRBV5-1 to TRBJ2-3; 7 positions agree with TRBD2. The CDR3 covers 17 residues. The V and J ends lost 4 bases and 1 base, in that order; junction bases with no gene match: 12. The germline V gene has CDR1 SGHRS and CDR2 YFSETQ. CDR3 sequence reads: CASSPLSSGRGTDTQYF. CDR3 nucleotide sequence: TGCGCCAGCAGCCCGTTATCTAGCGGACGGGGCACAGATACGCAGTATTTT. Together with reference TRBV5-1 and TRBJ2-3, the CDR3 gives the full variable domain: KAGVTQTPRYLIKTRGQQVTLSCSPISGHRSVSWYQQTPGQGLQFLFEYFSETQRNKGNFPGRFSGRQFSNSRSEMNVSTLELGDSALYLCASSPLSSGRGTDTQYFGPGTRLTVL.

The CDR3 DNA is TGTGCCAGCAGCTTAGGCAGCAACAGCCACAGAAACACCATATATTTT. It is translated as CASSLGSNSHRNTIYF. The chain carries TRBV13 and TRBJ1-3; D unclear. Germline lookup yields CDR1 PRHDT and CDR2 FYEKMQ (reference sequence). V was trimmed by 0 bases and J by 5 bases, leaving 14 bases between them. CDR3 length: 16 residues.

The chain recombines TRBV7-2 with TRBJ1-2; possibly TRBD1 for D (6 bases). The CDR3 has 15 amino acids. V dropped 5 bases and J dropped 1 base, with 14 bases sitting between them. Germline CDR1 reads SGHTA; CDR2 reads FQGNSA. The CDR3 loop is CASSRDNHLNYGYTF. As DNA, the CDR3 is TGTGCCAGCAGCCGGGACAACCACCTTAACTATGGCTACACCTTC. The full variable domain, completed using reference TRBV7-2 and TRBJ1-2, is GAGVSQSPSNKVTEKGKDVELRCDPISGHTALYWYRQSLGQGLEFLIYFQGNSAPDKSGLPSDRFSAERTGGSVSTLTIQRTQQEDSAVYLCASSRDNHLNYGYTFGSGTRLTVV.

This clone is a singleton in its sample. The gene calls are TRBV2 and TRBJ2-7, with 8 bases fitting TRBD2. V was pared by 6 bases and J by 3 bases, with 4 bases of the junction left unmatched. Per the germline V gene, CDR1 is SNHLY and CDR2 is FYNNEI. The CDR3 length is 13 residues. In nucleotides, the CDR3 is TGTGCCAGCAGATCGGGACTAGTCTACGAGCAGTACTTC. It translates to CASRSGLVYEQYF.

The rearrangement uses TRBV28 and TRBJ1-5; 8 bases map to TRBD1. CDR3 length equals 14 residues. J gave up 4 bases and V 4 bases, and 3 bases lay outside the gene matches. The germline V gene has CDR1 MDHEN and CDR2 SYDVKM. In DNA form, the CDR3 reads TGTGCCAGCAGTTCAGGGGGCGCAAATCAGCCCCAGCATTTT. Protein: CASSSGGANQPQHF.

This chain connects TRBV7-8 to TRBJ2-2, with D tentatively TRBD1 (6 bases). Trimming shortened V by 0 bases and J by 2 bases, and 10 bases separated the two germline ends. This CDR3 is built from 16 residues. Germline-derived CDR1 and CDR2 are SGHVS and FQNEAQ. In DNA, the CDR3 is TGTGCCAGCAGCTTAGCGCTACAGGGAAACACCGGGGAGCTGTTTTTT. It yields the protein CASSLALQGNTGELFF.

The chain employs TRBV3-1 (or the pseudogene TRBV3-2) and TRBJ2-2, with D tentatively TRBD1 (5 bases). V shed 5 bases and J shed 1 base, with 11 bases lying between them. The germline gives CDR1 LGHDT, CDR2 YNNKEL (reference sequence). This CDR3 is 15 amino acids long. The CDR3 sequence: CASSLGLGNTGELFF. Written as DNA, the CDR3 is TGTGCCAGCAGCTTGGGGCTAGGGAACACCGGGGAGCTGTTTTTT.

This chain joins TRBV9 and TRBJ1-1; tentatively, D is TRBD1 (6 bases). CDR1 and CDR2 from the germline V gene are SGDLS and YYNGEE. The CDR3 covers 14 residues. The germline V and J ends were trimmed by 3 bases and 6 bases, with 15 bases remaining between them. In DNA, the CDR3 is TGTGCCAGCAGCGCCCCGACAGGCGGATCTGAAGCTTTCTTT. Its translation is CASSAPTGGSEAFF.

The chain is built from TRBV12-3 or TRBV12-4 and TRBJ2-5; no clear D gene. This CDR3 region has 13 residues. The ends were cut back, 8 bases at V and 5 bases at J, with 15 bases in the middle. The CDR3 nucleotides are TGTGCCAGCGGTCGAACGGGTCGGGAGACCCAGTACTTC. This encodes CASGRTGRETQYF.

This clone was observed a handful of times. The V and J genes are TRBV19 and TRBJ2-7, with D perhaps TRBD2 (6 bases). CDR1 is LNHDA, CDR2 SQIVND, per germline (reference sequence). The CDR3 spans 14 residues. The V and J ends lost 1 base and 1 base respectively, with 8 bases between them. The CDR3, as DNA: TGTGCCAGTAGTATAGCGGGGGTGTCCTACGAGCAGTACTTC. It is translated as CASSIAGVSYEQYF.

This clone was counted once. In nucleotides, the CDR3 is TGTGCCAGCAGTTATCGCGGGACAGGGTTTCAGCCCCAGCATTTT. Translated, it gives CASSYRGTGFQPQHF. This chain joins TRBV28 and TRBJ1-5; 9 nucleotides align to TRBD1. Germline CDR1 reads MDHEN; CDR2 reads SYDVKM. With 4 bases clipped from V and 6 bases from J, the junction kept 7 bases outside the gene matches. The length of the CDR3 is 15 residues.

The chain uses TRBV18 and TRBJ2-7; no reliable D call. Trimming cost V 2 bases and J 0 bases, with 20 bases left between them. CDR1 and CDR2 from the germline V gene are KGHSH and LQKENI. CDR3 length: 18 residues. Here the CDR3 DNA reads TGTGCCAGCTCACCAAGAGATCAGGCCGCGAGTTACTCCTACGAGCAGTACTTC. This sequence encodes CASSPRDQAASYSYEQYF.

The chain is built from TRBV28 and TRBJ2-7; D might be TRBD1 (6 bases). The length of the CDR3 is 15 residues. Trimming pared 5 bases from V and 2 bases from J, leaving 16 bases between. From germline, CDR1 is MDHEN and CDR2 SYDVKM. CDR3 sequence reads: CASSDGQMTTYEQYF. The CDR3 nucleotides read TGTGCCAGCAGTGATGGACAGATGACTACCTACGAGCAGTACTTC. Variable domain in full (rest from reference TRBV28 and TRBJ2-7): DVKVTQSSRYLVKRTGEKVFLECVQDMDHENMFWYRQDPGLGLRLIYFSYDVKMKEKGDIPEGYSVSREKKERFSLILESASTNQTSMYLCASSDGQMTTYEQYFGPGTRLTVT.

CDR3 loop: CASRRMQAEQYF. CDR3 nucleotide sequence: TGTGCCAGCAGACGAATGCAAGCCGAGCAGTACTTC. The chain couples TRBV12-3 or TRBV12-4 to TRBJ2-7, with D unclear. The germline V and J ends were trimmed by 6 bases and 6 bases, with 12 bases remaining between them. The CDR3 totals 12 residues.

This rearrangement joins TRBV11-2 to TRBJ2-6; 12 nucleotides align to TRBD1. Germline lookup yields CDR1 SGHAT and CDR2 FQNNGV. The length of the CDR3 is 16 residues. The V segment lost 6 bases and the J segment 6 bases; nucleotides outside the gene matches: 6. The CDR3 DNA is TGTGCCAGCAGGCGACTGGGACAGGGGGCGGCCAACGTCCTGACTTTC. It is translated as CASRRLGQGAANVLTF. The full variable domain, rest sourced from reference TRBV11-2 and TRBJ2-6, is EAGVAQSPRYKIIEKRQSVAFWCNPISGHATLYWYQQILGQGPKLLIQFQNNGVVDDSQLPKDRFSAERLKGVDSTLKIQPAKLEDSAVYLCASRRLGQGAANVLTFGAGSRLTVL.

The V call is TRBV11-3, the J call TRBJ2-7; tentatively, D is TRBD2 (6 bases). The CDR3 has 14 residues. V gave up 5 bases and J gave up 4 bases, with 15 bases separating them. Germline CDR1 and CDR2: SGHNT and YENEEA. The CDR3 spells CASSPGGAQYEQYF. In DNA form, the CDR3 reads TGTGCCAGCAGCCCCGGGGGAGCCCAATACGAGCAGTACTTC.

The chain uses TRBV7-9 and TRBJ1-1; 7 positions agree with TRBD1. The trim removed 5 bases at V and 3 bases at J, leaving 6 bases unmatched. This CDR3 is 14 amino acids long. Germline loops: CDR1 SEHNR, CDR2 FQNEAQ (reference sequence). The CDR3 loop reads CASSAQGWDTEAFF. The CDR3 nucleotides read TGTGCCAGCAGCGCACAGGGGTGGGACACTGAAGCTTTCTTT. Full variable domain (rest looked up from reference TRBV7-9 and TRBJ1-1): DTGVSQNPRHKITKRGQNVTFRCDPISEHNRLYWYRQTLGQGPEFLTYFQNEAQLEKSRLLSDRFSAERPKGSFSTLEIQRTEQGDSAMYLCASSAQGWDTEAFFGQGTRLTVV.

DNA of the CDR3: TGTGCCAGTAAGTTGCAGGGGATGAACACTGAAGCTTTCTTT. Residues: CASKLQGMNTEAFF. The chain links TRBV19 to TRBJ1-1, with D maybe TRBD1 (6 bases). Trimming removed 7 bases from V and 0 bases from J, with 12 bases in between. Germline V gives CDR1 LNHDA, CDR2 SQIVND (reference sequence). The CDR3 has 14 amino acids.

The chain joins TRBV12-5 to TRBJ1-1, with D unclear. Trimming removed 1 base at V and 4 bases at J, with 10 bases between. The CDR3 spans 14 residues. Germline V gives CDR1 LGHNT, CDR2 FRNRAP. The CDR3 protein is CASGLGIPGTEAFF. The DNA of the CDR3 is TGTGCTAGTGGTTTGGGAATTCCGGGCACTGAAGCTTTCTTT. Variable domain in full (rest from reference TRBV12-5 and TRBJ1-1): DARVTQTPRHKVTEMGQEVTMRCQPILGHNTVFWYRQTMMQGLELLAYFRNRAPLDDSGMPKDRFSAEMPDATLATLKIQPSEPRDSAVYFCASGLGIPGTEAFFGQGTRLTVV.

This clone was recorded a few times. The CDR3 bases are TGTGCCAGCAGACAGGGGTCCGATAATTCACCCCTCCACTTT. Amino acids: CASRQGSDNSPLHF. The V call is TRBV11-2, the J call TRBJ1-6; 7 bases fit TRBD1. Germline V CDR1 and CDR2: SGHAT, FQNNGV. The CDR3 consists of 14 residues. J gave up 5 bases and V 6 bases, and 4 bases lay outside the gene matches.

V gene TRBV28 combines with J gene TRBJ2-5; D not certain. The germline V gene encodes CDR1 MDHEN and CDR2 SYDVKM. V gave up 3 bases and J gave up 0 bases, with 8 bases separating them. The length of the CDR3 is 14 residues. CDR3 sequence: CASSFLRDQETQYF. CDR3 DNA sequence: TGTGCCAGCAGTTTCCTCCGGGACCAAGAGACCCAGTACTTC.

This chain links TRBV29-1 with TRBJ2-1; 10 bases are shared with TRBD1. Germline V CDR1 and CDR2: SQVTM, ANQGSEA. The CDR3 consists of 15 residues. The ends lost 5 bases at V and 5 bases at J; junction bases unmatched: 9. The CDR3 spells CSVTPDRGRHNEQFF. Here the CDR3 DNA reads TGCAGCGTTACCCCGGACAGGGGGAGGCACAATGAGCAGTTCTTC.

This clone was observed a handful of times. This rearrangement joins TRBV9 to TRBJ1-2; the D is unclear. Trimming removed 6 bases from V and 8 bases from J, with 17 bases in between. In germline, CDR1 is SGDLS, CDR2 YYNGEE. The CDR3 consists of 13 residues. CDR3 DNA sequence: TGTGCCAGCACCGGACTGATTATGAGCGGCTACACCTTC. Protein product: CASTGLIMSGYTF.

The chain links TRBV5-1 to TRBJ2-1; D perhaps matches TRBD2 (6 bases). V lost 0 bases to trimming and J lost 8 bases, with 12 bases between them. The CDR3 loop spans 14 amino acids. Germline V CDR1 and CDR2: SGHRS, YFSETQ. In DNA, the CDR3 is TGCGCCAGCAGCTTGGCGGGGGATCGCCATGAGCAGTTCTTC. Residues: CASSLAGDRHEQFF.

This clone has a single count. The CDR3 DNA reads as TGTGCCAGCAGCCTCCTGACAACTTCCCCGTATGGCTACACCTTC. Translating it yields CASSLLTTSPYGYTF. The rearrangement links TRBV2 to TRBJ1-2; unclear D gene. The ends were cut back, 6 bases at V and 5 bases at J, with 19 bases in the middle. The CDR3 is 15 amino acids. The germline V gene has CDR1 SNHLY and CDR2 FYNNEI.